This TCR beta chain derives from a study of cytomegalovirus exposure and HLA in healthy donors. Study-wide points: In a later analysis, TCR beta V- and J-gene trimming was associated with a missense DCLRE1C variant.

With 60 Vbeta and 13 Jbeta primers, the PCR was carried out. Data came from immunoSEQ multiplex PCR; TCRdb stores just in-frame clones and leaves some out. The profile shows nearly 110,000 clones, 60% to 80% of them singletons. Details on this clone: Its target is not known.

The germline V and J ends were trimmed by 5 bases and 1 base, with 11 bases remaining between them. CDR3 length: 14 residues. In germline, CDR1 is SGHAT, CDR2 FQNNGV. The TCR originated in a boy between 10 and 17 years old in good health and CMV-seronegative. Source material: PBMCs. J is TRBJ1-1 and V is TRBV11-2; unclear D gene. Here the CDR3 DNA reads TGTGCCAGCAGCCTTCTCCTCGGGAACACTGAAGCTTTCTTT. This codes for CASSLLLGNTEAFF.